A selection of T cell receptor beta chains follows, all from one sample in a study of low-dose radiotherapy and immunotherapy resistance in tumors. MiXCR, run by TCRdb on the reads, gives a single entry per CDR3 protein. Among tens of thousands of distinct CDR3 sequences, around 25% were seen once, and the ten largest hold 5.7%. The source material was PBMCs, sampled before treatment. The receptors here all came from a male donor with prostate cancer. Both conserved end residues are part of each CDR3. The D gene is left open where the match is weak. Clone size is shown for a subset of rows, as once, few, many or a class of expanded clone.

CDR3nt,CDR3aa,j_gene,d_gene,v_gene,abundance
TGTGCCAGCAGTTTACCCAGGGCGGGAGGGCCGCGGGAGCAGTACTTC,CASSLPRAGGPREQYF,TRBJ2-7,TRBD2,TRBV28,many
TGTGCCAGCAGTCTTTATCCCAACGGGGCCTACAATGAGCAGTTCTTC,CASSLYPNGAYNEQFF,TRBJ2-1,.,TRBV6-2/TRBV6-3,many
TGTGCCAGCATAGGTATATACAGGGGGGATGAAGCTTTCTTT,CASIGIYRGDEAFF,TRBJ1-1,TRBD1,TRBV28,many
TGTGCCAGCAGCTTAGGAGGCGCTGGCTACGAGCAGTACTTC,CASSLGGAGYEQYF,TRBJ2-7,.,TRBV7-9,.
TGTGCCTGGAGTGGACAGGGCTGGACCGGGGAGCTGTTTTTT,CAWSGQGWTGELFF,TRBJ2-2,TRBD1,TRBV30,many
TGTGCCAGCAGTTCACAGGGGCTGCGGGAAAAACTGTTTTTT,CASSSQGLREKLFF,TRBJ1-4,TRBD1,TRBV28,many
TGTGCCAGCAGCTTAGGGCTAGCGGGGGGGCTTAGCCATGAGCAGTTCTTC,CASSLGLAGGLSHEQFF,TRBJ2-1,TRBD2,TRBV7-8,many
TGTGCCAGCAGCCAGGGACTAGCGGGGCAGGCTGGCACAGATACGCAGTATTTT,CASSQGLAGQAGTDTQYF,TRBJ2-3,TRBD2,TRBV13,many
TGCGCCAGCAGCCCTAACTGGAATGAGCAGTTCTTC,CASSPNWNEQFF,TRBJ2-1,.,TRBV5-1,.
TGTGCCAGCAGTATGGACAGGGGGCTTGGTGAAGCTTTCTTT,CASSMDRGLGEAFF,TRBJ1-1,TRBD1,TRBV27,many
TGTGCCAGCAGTGAAACCCCCTGGGGGGCTTCCTACAATGAGCAGTTCTTC,CASSETPWGASYNEQFF,TRBJ2-1,.,TRBV6-2/TRBV6-3,few
TGCGCCAGCAGCGGAACAACAGGGGGACTAGGTCTGGAGCAGTACTTC,CASSGTTGGLGLEQYF,TRBJ2-7,.,TRBV5-1,many
TGTGCCAGCAGCTCTCCCCCCGCCTGGGACGAGCAGTACTTC,CASSSPPAWDEQYF,TRBJ2-7,.,TRBV5-4,many
TGCAGCGTGGTGGGACTAGCGGGCCGCGAGCAGTACTTC,CSVVGLAGREQYF,TRBJ2-7,TRBD2,TRBV29-1,.
TGTGCCAGCAGTCTCGGGGGCGGGGGTCGCTATGGCTACACCTTC,CASSLGGGGRYGYTF,TRBJ1-2,.,TRBV12-3/TRBV12-4,.
TGCAGCGTTGAACAACAGGGAGTGCTACACGAGCAGTACTTC,CSVEQQGVLHEQYF,TRBJ2-7,.,TRBV29-1,many
TGTGCCAGCAGCCTCGGGACTAGCGGGAGGAACATTCAGTACTTC,CASSLGTSGRNIQYF,TRBJ2-4,TRBD2,TRBV5-4,many
TGTGCCAGCAGCTTAGAAGAGACCCAGTACTTC,CASSLEETQYF,TRBJ2-5,.,TRBV5-1,many
TGTGCCAGCAGTACCTGGACGGATGCCTACGAGCAGTACTTC,CASSTWTDAYEQYF,TRBJ2-7,.,TRBV25-1,.
TGTGCCAGCTCACCACAGAATTCGGGTTCACCCCTCCACTTT,CASSPQNSGSPLHF,TRBJ1-6,.,TRBV18,many
TGTGCCAGCAGTTATCCGACAGGGACTAATGAAAAACTGTTTTTT,CASSYPTGTNEKLFF,TRBJ1-4,TRBD1,TRBV28,many
TGCGCCAGCAGCTTGGCTTGGCTAGCCACGGATACGCAGTATTTT,CASSLAWLATDTQYF,TRBJ2-3,.,TRBV5-1,many
TGTGCCAGCAAGGGGGCCGGCACAGATACGCAGTATTTT,CASKGAGTDTQYF,TRBJ2-3,TRBD1,TRBV28,many
TGTGCCAGCAGCTCCTTCTCGGGACACCTCTCTGGGGCCAACGTCCTGACTTTC,CASSSFSGHLSGANVLTF,TRBJ2-6,.,TRBV7-2,many
TGTGCCAGTAGTATAGTTTTCAGGGGGGTGCGGAGCAATCAGCCCCAGCATTTT,CASSIVFRGVRSNQPQHF,TRBJ1-5,TRBD1,TRBV19,many
TGTGCCAGCAGCTTGCTGGCGGGGGGGCAGTACGAGCAGTACTTC,CASSLLAGGQYEQYF,TRBJ2-7,TRBD2,TRBV5-4,.
TGTGCCAGCAGTGTATTGGGACTAGCAGATGAGCAGTTCTTC,CASSVLGLADEQFF,TRBJ2-1,TRBD2,TRBV2,.
TGTGCCAGCAGTACCCCCGGGACAGGGAACCCCGGGGAGCTGTTTTTT,CASSTPGTGNPGELFF,TRBJ2-2,TRBD1,TRBV28,many
TGCGCCAGCAGCGGACCGCTGGGGGTGAACACCGGGGAGCTGTTTTTT,CASSGPLGVNTGELFF,TRBJ2-2,.,TRBV5-1,many
TGTGCCAGCGGGCCTAGCGGGGGCGCAGATACGCAGTATTTT,CASGPSGGADTQYF,TRBJ2-3,TRBD2,TRBV7-3,many
TGTGCCAGCAGCCACCTAGCGGGGGGGACAGATACGCAGTATTTT,CASSHLAGGTDTQYF,TRBJ2-3,TRBD2,TRBV13,many
TGCGCCAGCAGCCCTGGTACAGGGGGCAGGTACGAGCAGTACTTC,CASSPGTGGRYEQYF,TRBJ2-7,TRBD1,TRBV4-1,many
TGTGCCAGCACCCGACAGGGGGCAAGGGACGAGCAGTACTTC,CASTRQGARDEQYF,TRBJ2-7,TRBD1,TRBV12-3/TRBV12-4,.
TGTGCCAGCAGATCCTTTTCTAGCAATCAGCCCCAGCATTTT,CASRSFSSNQPQHF,TRBJ1-5,.,TRBV28,.
TGTGCCAGCAGCTTAGACAGGGCGGGGCGGGATACGCAGTATTTT,CASSLDRAGRDTQYF,TRBJ2-3,.,TRBV7-2,few
TGCGCCAGCAGTGTGGCGGGCACAGATACGCAGTATTTT,CASSVAGTDTQYF,TRBJ2-3,.,TRBV10-1,many
TGTGCCAGCAGCCCGGGACAGGGGGTCGATCAGCCCCAGCATTTT,CASSPGQGVDQPQHF,TRBJ1-5,TRBD1,TRBV9,many
TGCGCCAGCAGTGAGCCCCGGGAGGCATGGTACGAGCAGTACTTC,CASSEPREAWYEQYF,TRBJ2-7,TRBD2,TRBV10-2,many
TGTGCCAGCAGCCGCGGGACTAGCGGAAGTTCTTACAATGAGCAGTTCTTC,CASSRGTSGSSYNEQFF,TRBJ2-1,TRBD2,TRBV7-9,many
TGTGCCAGCAGCTTATCCGGGACAAGTTCGGGAGGTGGTGGCTACACCTTC,CASSLSGTSSGGGGYTF,TRBJ1-2,.,TRBV7-9,many
TGCGCCAGCAGCCTGGACAAGTCCTACAATGAGCAGTTCTTC,CASSLDKSYNEQFF,TRBJ2-1,.,TRBV5-1,.
TGTGCCAGCAGCCCTGGGGAGCGCAACCTGGAGACCCAGTACTTC,CASSPGERNLETQYF,TRBJ2-5,.,TRBV12-3/TRBV12-4,many
TGTGCCAGCAGCGAGTCGGAAGACACAGATACGCAGTATTTT,CASSESEDTDTQYF,TRBJ2-3,.,TRBV3-1,many
TGTGCCTGGAGTGTCGGGGGCACAGATACGCAGTATTTT,CAWSVGGTDTQYF,TRBJ2-3,.,TRBV30,many
TGTGCCTGGAGCGATGACAATCTGAGGGAGACCCAGTACTTC,CAWSDDNLRETQYF,TRBJ2-5,.,TRBV30,many
TGTGCCAGCAGAACCGGGACTAGCGGGAACTACAATGAGCAGTTCTTC,CASRTGTSGNYNEQFF,TRBJ2-1,TRBD2,TRBV28,many
TGTGCCAGCGGAGACAGTACTAACTATGGCTACACCTTC,CASGDSTNYGYTF,TRBJ1-2,.,TRBV28,many
TGTGCCAGCAGTCCCCCCCACAGGGGGTCGACCGGGGAGCTGTTTTTT,CASSPPHRGSTGELFF,TRBJ2-2,TRBD1,TRBV12-3/TRBV12-4,many
TGTGCCAGCAGTTTATGGGGCAGAGAAAAGTATTTT,CASSLWGREKYF,TRBJ2-3,.,TRBV27,.
TGCGCCAGCAGCCCAGGACTAGTAGGATACGATGAGGAGTTCTTC,CASSPGLVGYDEEFF,TRBJ2-1,TRBD2,TRBV5-1,.